This T cell receptor (beta chain) originates from a study of cytomegalovirus exposure and HLA in healthy donors. Study summary: Within the Caucasian-associated ancestry cluster were roughly 82% of the approximately 400 genotyped donors.

It was with 60 Vbeta and 13 Jbeta primers that the PCR ran. Only in-frame clones appear in the TCRdb table, and some are missing; sequencing was by immunoSEQ multiplex PCR. Of about 160,000 clones listed, 82% are singletons. Broader study findings: For cytomegalovirus status, the classifier reportedly gave diagnoses with high specificity and sensitivity. A later analysis reportedly found that, within productive TCRs, an Asian-associated ancestry cluster had fewer N-insertions than the mean observed across the roughly 630 donors.

Of note for this clone: What it binds is unknown.

The sequenced sample consisted of PBMCs. The source of this sequence is a girl under 18 in good health and CMV-seropositive.

The CDR3 here is CASSLGLAGDEQFF. CDR3 sequence (DNA): TGCGCCAGCAGCTTAGGACTAGCGGGGGATGAGCAGTTCTTC. The gene calls are TRBV5-1 and TRBJ2-1, with 13 bases identical to TRBD2. The CDR3 is made up of 14 amino acids. Per germline, CDR1 SGHRS and CDR2 YFSETQ. Trimming at V came to 2 bases and at J to 8 bases, leaving 1 base not matched to a gene.